Listed below are T cell receptor beta chains from one sample, sequenced in a study of breast tumors, draining lymph nodes, adjacent tissues. TCRdb called the multiplex PCR reads again in MiXCR, with one record for every CDR3 protein. The repertoire holds 130,000 or so distinct CDR3 sequences, with around 21% as singletons. Specimen: axillary lymph node tissue. The source is a female donor with breast cancer. Some clones in this sample may be carry-over from other donors' samples. Each CDR3 is given with its conserved first and last residue.

j_gene | v_gene | CDR3aa
TRBJ2-1 | TRBV3-1 | CASSPGGRAGQFF
TRBJ2-7 | TRBV2 | CASSERLGYEQYF
TRBJ1-2 | TRBV4-1 | CASSQGRANYGYTF
TRBJ2-7 | TRBV27 | CASSLGPGPAGSYEQYF
TRBJ2-3 | TRBV29-1 | CTWAAGSTDTQYF
TRBJ2-1 | TRBV5-5 | CASSSGGVYNEQFF
TRBJ2-7 | TRBV7-2 | CASSPNVEQYF
TRBJ1-5 | TRBV19 | CASMPLRASRGLGPQHF
TRBJ2-2 | TRBV14 | CASSHLPGKAAGELFF
TRBJ2-2 | TRBV30 | CASASRGTGELFF
TRBJ1-2 | TRBV28 | CASSPRLWVNYGYTF
TRBJ1-4 | TRBV3-1 | CASRRGRTTNEKLFF
TRBJ2-5 | TRBV2 | CASSDRLGTQYF
TRBJ2-7 | TRBV6-1 | CASSHGGPYEQYF
TRBJ2-1 | TRBV7-2 | CASSLESTGDNEQFF
TRBJ1-2 | TRBV5-1 | CASSPNRALFEDYTF
TRBJ1-3 | TRBV28 | CASSPIGNAGNTIYF
TRBJ2-1 | TRBV9 | CASSAGLGRTDEQFF
TRBJ2-7 | TRBV10-2 | CASRITRGSYEQYF
TRBJ2-7 | TRBV10-2 | CASSDRLGGGSYEQYF
TRBJ1-2 | TRBV6-5 | CAIRRGRGSYGYTF
TRBJ2-2 | TRBV6-1 | CASSWTGGNTGELFF
TRBJ2-7 | TRBV6-1 | CASSQAGGDGYEQYF